The subject of this entry is one T cell receptor beta chain. What it recognizes is unknown. Gene names are the mouse ones. The data derive from a study of tissue T cells after allogeneic stem cell transplantation. Study-level findings and limits: Shared clones across patients were few; motif clustering revealed tissue-specific shared signatures.

The table came from immunoSEQ multiplex PCR; TCRdb's copy has only in-frame clones and leaves some out. The table has a few thousand clones, 45% to 50% seen once. As to time point: mouse harvest day 14 after allogeneic transplant. Mouse grafts combined 10^7 T-cell-depleted bone marrow cells with 10^6 splenic CD5+ T cells. Mice had MHC-mismatched B6 into BALB/c GVHD, sampled day 7 or 14. The sample was gut tissue. The sequence came from a female BALB/c mouse given C57BL/6 T cells with graft-versus-host disease after an allogeneic hematopoietic cell transplant.

The CDR3 here is CASSLPGTGYEQYF. The part of the CDR3 DNA that was read is TGTGCCAGCAGCCTTCCCGGGACTGGTTATGAACAGTAC. This chain uses TRBV3 with TRBJ2-7; 8 nucleotides match TRBD2. From the germline J gene comes the end of the CDR3, since the read stops 1 residue before it. This CDR3 has 14 amino acids. J lost 4 bases, V lost 5 bases, and 7 bases had no gene match. In germline, CDR1 is SNHLY, CDR2 FYNGKV (reference sequence). Together with reference TRBV3 and TRBJ2-7, the CDR3 gives the full variable domain: GPKVLQIPSHQIIDMGQMVTLNCDPVSNHLYFYWYKQILGQQMEFLVNFYNGKVMEKSKLFKDQFSVERPDGSYFTLKIQPTALEDSAVYFCASSLPGTGYEQYFGPGTRLTVL.